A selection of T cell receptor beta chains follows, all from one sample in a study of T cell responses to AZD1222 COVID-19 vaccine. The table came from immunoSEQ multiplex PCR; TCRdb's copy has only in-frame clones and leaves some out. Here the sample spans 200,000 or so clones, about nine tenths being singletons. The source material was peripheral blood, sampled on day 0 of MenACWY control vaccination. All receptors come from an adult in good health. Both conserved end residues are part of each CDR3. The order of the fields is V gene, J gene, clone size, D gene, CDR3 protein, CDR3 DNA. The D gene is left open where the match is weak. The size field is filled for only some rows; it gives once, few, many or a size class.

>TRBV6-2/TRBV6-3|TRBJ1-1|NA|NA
CASSYGAGNTEAFF
TGTGCCAGCAGTTACGGGGCGGGGAACACTGAAGCTTTCTTT
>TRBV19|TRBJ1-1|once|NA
CASSVAVVTEAFF
TGTGCCAGTAGTGTGGCAGTGGTCACTGAAGCTTTCTTT
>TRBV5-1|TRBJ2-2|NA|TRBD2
CADEPGLAGGSANTGELFF
TGCGCCGACGAACCGGGACTAGCGGGAGGGAGTGCGAACACCGGGGAGCTGTTTTTT
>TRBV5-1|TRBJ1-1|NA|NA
CASRPWGDTEAFF
TGCGCCAGCAGACCTTGGGGGGACACTGAAGCTTTCTTT
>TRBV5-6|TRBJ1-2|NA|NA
CASSLGRRGANYGYTF
TGTGCCAGCAGCTTGGGTAGGAGGGGGGCGAACTATGGCTACACCTTC
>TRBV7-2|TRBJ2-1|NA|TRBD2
CASSIIAGEEFF
TGTGCCAGCAGCATAATAGCGGGAGAGGAGTTCTTC
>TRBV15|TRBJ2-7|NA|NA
CATSRAGGVNEQYF
TGTGCCACCAGCAGAGCAGGGGGGGTCAACGAGCAGTACTTC
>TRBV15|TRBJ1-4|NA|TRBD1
CATSRPGQGLEKLFF
TGTGCCACCAGCAGGCCGGGACAGGGTTTGGAAAAACTGTTTTTT
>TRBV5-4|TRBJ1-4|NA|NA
CASSSDLTGEKLFF
TGTGCCAGCAGCTCAGACCTGACAGGTGAAAAACTGTTTTTT
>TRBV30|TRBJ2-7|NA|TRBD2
CAWSILHRGEGEQYF
TGTGCCTGGAGTATCCTACACCGGGGGGAGGGGGAGCAGTACTTC
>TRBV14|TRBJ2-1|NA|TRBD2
CASSRRTGTSVNEQFF
TGTGCCAGCAGCCGGCGGACCGGGACTAGCGTCAATGAGCAGTTCTTC
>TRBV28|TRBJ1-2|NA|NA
CASSFGTPRGYTF
TGTGCCAGCAGTTTCGGGACGCCGAGGGGCTACACCTTC
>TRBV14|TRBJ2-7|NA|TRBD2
CASSLTSGHPYEQYF
TGTGCCAGCAGCCTCACTAGCGGCCATCCCTACGAGCAGTACTTC
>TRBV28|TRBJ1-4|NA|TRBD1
CASSSGTENEKLFF
TGTGCCAGCAGTTCCGGGACAGAGAATGAAAAACTGTTTTTT
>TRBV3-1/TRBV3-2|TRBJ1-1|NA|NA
CASSQKLNTEAFF
TGTGCCAGCAGCCAAAAGCTGAACACTGAAGCTTTCTTT
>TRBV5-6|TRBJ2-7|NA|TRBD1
CASSSRTGMGEQYF
TGTGCCAGCAGCAGTCGGACAGGGATGGGTGAGCAGTACTTC
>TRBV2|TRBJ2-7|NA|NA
CASRDSPYEQYF
TGTGCCAGCAGGGACAGTCCCTACGAGCAGTACTTC
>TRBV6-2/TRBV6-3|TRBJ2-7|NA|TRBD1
CASSWDSFSYEQYF
TGTGCCAGCAGCTGGGACAGTTTCTCCTACGAGCAGTACTTC
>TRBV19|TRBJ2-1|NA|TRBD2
CASRRGTSRSYNEQFF
TGTGCCAGTAGGAGGGGGACTAGCAGGTCCTACAATGAGCAGTTCTTC
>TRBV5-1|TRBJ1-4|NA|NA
CASSLNSFSNEKLFF
TGCGCCAGCAGCTTAAACTCTTTCTCTAATGAAAAACTGTTTTTT
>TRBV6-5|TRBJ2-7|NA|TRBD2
CASSLSGGIYEQYF
TGTGCCAGCAGCCTCTCCGGGGGGATATACGAGCAGTACTTC
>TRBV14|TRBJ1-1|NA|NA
CASSQVGGRGMNTEAFF
TGTGCCAGCAGCCAAGTGGGAGGGAGGGGCATGAACACTGAAGCTTTCTTT
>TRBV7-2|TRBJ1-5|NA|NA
CASSPIGLRGNQPQHF
TGTGCCAGCAGCCCCATAGGGCTTAGGGGAAATCAGCCCCAGCATTTT
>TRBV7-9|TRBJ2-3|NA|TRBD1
CASPGTGPDTQYF
TGTGCCAGCCCCGGGACAGGGCCTGATACGCAGTATTTT
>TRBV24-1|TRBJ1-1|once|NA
CATSDLTEAFF
TGTGCCACCAGTGATTTAACTGAAGCTTTCTTT
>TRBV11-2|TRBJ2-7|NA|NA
CASSEQYEQYF
TGTGCCAGCAGTGAGCAGTACGAGCAGTACTTC
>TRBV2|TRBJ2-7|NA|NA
CASSVTYEQYF
TGTGCCAGCAGTGTGACCTACGAGCAGTACTTC
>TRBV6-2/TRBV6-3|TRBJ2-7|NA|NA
CASSARDRYEQYF
TGTGCCAGCAGCGCTCGGGACCGATACGAGCAGTACTTC